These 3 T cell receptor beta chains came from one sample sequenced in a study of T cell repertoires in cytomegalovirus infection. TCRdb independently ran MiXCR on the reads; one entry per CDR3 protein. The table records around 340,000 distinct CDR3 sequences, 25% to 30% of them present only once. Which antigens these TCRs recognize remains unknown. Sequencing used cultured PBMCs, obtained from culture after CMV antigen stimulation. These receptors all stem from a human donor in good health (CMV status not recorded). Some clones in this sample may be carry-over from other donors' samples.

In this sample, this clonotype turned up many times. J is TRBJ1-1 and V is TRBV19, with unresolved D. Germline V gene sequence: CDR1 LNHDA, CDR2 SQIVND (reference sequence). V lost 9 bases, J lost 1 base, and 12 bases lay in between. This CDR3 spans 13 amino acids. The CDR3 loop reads CASSPRQNTEAFF. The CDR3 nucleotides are TGTGCCAGCAGTCCCCGACAGAACACTGAAGCTTTCTTT.

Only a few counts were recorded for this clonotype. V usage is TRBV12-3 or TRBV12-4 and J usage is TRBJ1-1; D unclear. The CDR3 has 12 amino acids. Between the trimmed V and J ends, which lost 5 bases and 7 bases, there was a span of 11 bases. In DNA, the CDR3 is TGTGCCAGCAGTCGGGCCCTCTTTGAAGCTTTCTTT. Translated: CASSRALFEAFF.

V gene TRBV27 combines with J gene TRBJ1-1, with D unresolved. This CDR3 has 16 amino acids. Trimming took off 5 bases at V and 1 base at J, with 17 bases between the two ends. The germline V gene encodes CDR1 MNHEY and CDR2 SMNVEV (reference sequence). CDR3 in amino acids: CASSLLSLRANTEAFF. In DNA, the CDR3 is TGTGCCAGCAGTCTCCTTTCCCTGAGGGCGAACACTGAAGCTTTCTTT.